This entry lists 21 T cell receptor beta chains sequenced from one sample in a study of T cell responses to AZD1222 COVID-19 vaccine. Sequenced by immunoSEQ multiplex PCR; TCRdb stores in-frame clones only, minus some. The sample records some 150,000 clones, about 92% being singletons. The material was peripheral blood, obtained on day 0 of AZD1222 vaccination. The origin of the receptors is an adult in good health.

Written as DNA, the CDR3 is TGTGCCAGCATTATGAACACTGAAGCTTTCTTT. This gives the protein CASIMNTEAFF. This chain joins TRBV2 and TRBJ1-1; D gene ambiguous. Trimming shortened V by 7 bases and J by 0 bases, and 3 bases separated the two germline ends. There are 11 residues in the CDR3. Germline values: CDR1 SNHLY, CDR2 FYNNEI.

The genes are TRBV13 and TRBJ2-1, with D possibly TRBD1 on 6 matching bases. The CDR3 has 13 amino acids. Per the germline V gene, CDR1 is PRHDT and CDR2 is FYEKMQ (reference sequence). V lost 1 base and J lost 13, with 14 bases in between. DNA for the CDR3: TGTGCCAGCAGCTTAGTGTCGGACAGAGAACAGTTCTTC. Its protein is CASSLVSDREQFF.

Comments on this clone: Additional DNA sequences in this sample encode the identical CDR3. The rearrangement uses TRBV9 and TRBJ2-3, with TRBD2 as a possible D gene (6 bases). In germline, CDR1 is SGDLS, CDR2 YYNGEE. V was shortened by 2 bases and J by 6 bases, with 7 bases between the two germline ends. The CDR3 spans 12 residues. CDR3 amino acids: CASSVGGDTQYF. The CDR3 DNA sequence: TGTGCCAGCAGCGTTGGAGGGGATACGCAGTATTTT.

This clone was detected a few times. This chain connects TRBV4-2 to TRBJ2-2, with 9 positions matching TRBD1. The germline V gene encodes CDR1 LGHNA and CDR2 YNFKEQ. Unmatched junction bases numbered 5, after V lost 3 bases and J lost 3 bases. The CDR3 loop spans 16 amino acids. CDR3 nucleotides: TGTGCCAGCAGCCAGACCGGGACAGGGCACACCGGGGAGCTGTTTTTT. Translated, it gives CASSQTGTGHTGELFF.

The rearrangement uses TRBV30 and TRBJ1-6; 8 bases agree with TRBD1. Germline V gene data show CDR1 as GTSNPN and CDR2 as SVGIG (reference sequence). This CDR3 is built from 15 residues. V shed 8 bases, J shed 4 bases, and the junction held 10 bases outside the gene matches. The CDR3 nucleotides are TGTGCCCTCGAAGACAGGGGTAAATATAATTCACCCCTCCACTTT. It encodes CALEDRGKYNSPLHF.

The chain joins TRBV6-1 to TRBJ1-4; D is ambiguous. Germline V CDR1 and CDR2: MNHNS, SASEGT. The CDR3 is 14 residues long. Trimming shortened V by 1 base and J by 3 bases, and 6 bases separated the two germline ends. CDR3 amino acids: CASSEGSPNEKLFF. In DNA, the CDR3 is TGTGCCAGCAGTGAAGGAAGTCCTAATGAAAAACTGTTTTTT.

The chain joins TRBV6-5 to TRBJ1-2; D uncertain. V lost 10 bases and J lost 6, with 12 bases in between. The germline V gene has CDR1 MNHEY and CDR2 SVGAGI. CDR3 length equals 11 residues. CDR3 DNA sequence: TGTGCCATCCTAGACCTGAATGGCTACACCTTC. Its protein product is CAILDLNGYTF.

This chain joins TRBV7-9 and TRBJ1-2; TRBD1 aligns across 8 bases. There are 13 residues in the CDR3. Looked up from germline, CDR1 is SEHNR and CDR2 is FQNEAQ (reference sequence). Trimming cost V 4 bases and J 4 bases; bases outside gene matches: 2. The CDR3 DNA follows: TGTGCCAGCAGCTCCACAGGGGGCTATGGCTACACCTTC. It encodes CASSSTGGYGYTF.

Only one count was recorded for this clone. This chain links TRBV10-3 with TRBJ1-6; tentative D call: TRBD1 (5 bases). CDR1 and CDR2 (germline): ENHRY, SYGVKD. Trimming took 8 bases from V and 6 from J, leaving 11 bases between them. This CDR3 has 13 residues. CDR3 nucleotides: TGTGCCATCGGCTTGGGGGGTAATTCACCCCTCCACTTT. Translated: CAIGLGGNSPLHF.

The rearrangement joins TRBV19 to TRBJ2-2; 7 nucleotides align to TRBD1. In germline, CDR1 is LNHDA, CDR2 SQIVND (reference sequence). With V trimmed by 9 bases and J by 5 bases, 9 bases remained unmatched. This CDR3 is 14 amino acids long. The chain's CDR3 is CASTTVQGTGELFF. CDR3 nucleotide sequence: TGTGCCAGCACAACCGTACAGGGGACCGGGGAGCTGTTTTTT.

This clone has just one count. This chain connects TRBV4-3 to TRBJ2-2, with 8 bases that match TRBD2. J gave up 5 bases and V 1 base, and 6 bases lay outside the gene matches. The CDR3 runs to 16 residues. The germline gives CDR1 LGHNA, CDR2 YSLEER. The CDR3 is CASSQGGTSKTGELFF. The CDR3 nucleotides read TGCGCCAGCAGCCAAGGAGGGACTAGTAAGACCGGGGAGCTGTTTTTT.

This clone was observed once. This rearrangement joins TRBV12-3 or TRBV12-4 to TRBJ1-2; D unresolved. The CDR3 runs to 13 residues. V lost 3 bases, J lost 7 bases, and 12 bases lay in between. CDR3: CASSLLELGGYTF. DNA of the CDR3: TGTGCCAGCAGTTTGTTGGAATTAGGTGGCTACACCTTC.

As DNA, the CDR3 is TGTGCCAGCAGCTGGGCCCTCCTAGCGGGGGGACCCTACGAGCAGTACTTC. Translated: CASSWALLAGGPYEQYF. This chain connects TRBV7-9 to TRBJ2-7; 11 nucleotides line up with TRBD2. CDR3 length equals 17 residues. Trimming removed 4 bases from V and 2 bases from J; junction bases left unmatched: 10. Germline V gene sequence: CDR1 SEHNR, CDR2 FQNEAQ (reference sequence).

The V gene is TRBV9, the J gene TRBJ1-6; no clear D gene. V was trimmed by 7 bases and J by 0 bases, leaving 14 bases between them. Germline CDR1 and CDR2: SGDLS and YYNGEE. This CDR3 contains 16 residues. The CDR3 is CASPSLGSSYNSPLHF. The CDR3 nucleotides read TGTGCCAGCCCCAGTCTGGGGAGCTCCTATAATTCACCCCTCCACTTT.

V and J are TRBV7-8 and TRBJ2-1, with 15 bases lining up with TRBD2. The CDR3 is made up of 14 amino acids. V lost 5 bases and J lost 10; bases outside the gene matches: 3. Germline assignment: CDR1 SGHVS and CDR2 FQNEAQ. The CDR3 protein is CASSRTSGGEEQFF. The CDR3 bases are TGTGCCAGCAGCCGGACTAGCGGGGGGGAAGAGCAGTTCTTC. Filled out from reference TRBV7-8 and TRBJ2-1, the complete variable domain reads GAGVSQSPRYKVAKRGQDVALRCDPISGHVSLFWYQQALGQGPEFLTYFQNEAQLDKSGLPSDRFFAERPEGSVSTLKIQRTQQEDSAVYLCASSRTSGGEEQFFGPGTRLTVL.

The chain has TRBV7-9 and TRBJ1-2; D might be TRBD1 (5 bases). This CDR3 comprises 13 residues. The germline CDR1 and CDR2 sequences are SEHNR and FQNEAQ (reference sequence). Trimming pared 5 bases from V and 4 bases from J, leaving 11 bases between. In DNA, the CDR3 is TGTGCCAGCAGCCCTAGACAGTCCTATGGCTACACCTTC. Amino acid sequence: CASSPRQSYGYTF.

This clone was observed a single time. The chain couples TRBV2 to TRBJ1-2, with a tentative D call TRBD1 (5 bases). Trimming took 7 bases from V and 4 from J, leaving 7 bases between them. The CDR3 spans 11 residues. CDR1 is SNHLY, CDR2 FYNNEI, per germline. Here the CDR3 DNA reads TGTGCCAGCAAGACAGTCTATGGCTACACCTTC. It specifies CASKTVYGYTF.

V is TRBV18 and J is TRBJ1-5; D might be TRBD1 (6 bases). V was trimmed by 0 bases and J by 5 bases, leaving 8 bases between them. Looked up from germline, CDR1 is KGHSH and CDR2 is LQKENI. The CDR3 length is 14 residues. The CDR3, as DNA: TGTGCCAGCTCACCACCGGGGGGGCATCAGCCCCAGCATTTT. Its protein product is CASSPPGGHQPQHF.

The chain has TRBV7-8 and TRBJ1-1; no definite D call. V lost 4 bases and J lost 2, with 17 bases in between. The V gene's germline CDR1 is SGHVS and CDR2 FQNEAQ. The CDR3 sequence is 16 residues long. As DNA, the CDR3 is TGTGCCAGCAGCTCCCCCAACGGACTTTTCAACACTGAAGCTTTCTTT. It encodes CASSSPNGLFNTEAFF.

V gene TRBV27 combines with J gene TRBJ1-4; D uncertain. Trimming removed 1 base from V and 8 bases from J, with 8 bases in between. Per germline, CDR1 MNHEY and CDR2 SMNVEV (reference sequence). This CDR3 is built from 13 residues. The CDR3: CASSLLPWEKLFF. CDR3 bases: TGTGCCAGCAGTTTATTACCGTGGGAAAAACTGTTTTTT.

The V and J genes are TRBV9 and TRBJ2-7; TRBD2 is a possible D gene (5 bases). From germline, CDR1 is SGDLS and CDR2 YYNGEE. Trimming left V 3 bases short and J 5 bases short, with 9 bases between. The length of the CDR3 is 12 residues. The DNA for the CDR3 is TGTGCCAGCAGCGGGCCGGAGGACGAGCAGTACTTC. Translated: CASSGPEDEQYF.